The rows below give T cell receptor beta chains drawn from one sample of a study of blood T cell repertoires in COVID-19. The protocol was immunoSEQ multiplex PCR, while the TCRdb copy is restricted to in-frame clones and leaves out a portion. The top ten clones hold 1.4% to 1.5% of a sample with hundreds of thousands of clones, around 86% of them seen once. The sequenced material came from peripheral blood. The receptors shown here come from a young woman with active or convalescent COVID-19. Both conserved end residues are part of each CDR3.

TRBV2,TRBJ1-1,CASRGGGGTEAFF
TRBV28,TRBJ2-5,CASSYPSDSYQETQYF
TRBV19,TRBJ2-1,CASSDRGEQFF
TRBV28,TRBJ2-7,CASSFSYYEQYF
TRBV6-1,TRBJ1-1,CASSEAVLQERTEAFF
TRBV6-5,TRBJ1-3,CASRATGGSGNTIYF
TRBV19,TRBJ2-4,CASSMSRGVTKNIQYF
TRBV27,TRBJ2-7,CASRLGTGASYEQYF
TRBV15,TRBJ1-4,CATSSVGQRGEKLFF
TRBV5-6,TRBJ2-1,CASSSTSPNEQFF
TRBV28,TRBJ1-6,CASSLPDGVYYNSPLHF
TRBV2,TRBJ2-7,CASSEGLAVYYEQYF
TRBV18,TRBJ1-2,CASSPLTLPDGYTF
TRBV10-3,TRBJ1-5,CAISPTGGDNQPQHF
TRBV15,TRBJ2-1,CATSRDSSGSNEQFF
TRBV4-1,TRBJ2-1,CASSLGPLVDEQFF
TRBV6-1,TRBJ2-7,CASSEYGDNSYEQYF
TRBV5-6,TRBJ1-1,CASSLAPLGGVAEAFF
TRBV5-5,TRBJ2-5,CASSFPGGETQYF
TRBV18,TRBJ2-7,CASSPPRGEQYF
TRBV5-5,TRBJ2-1,CASSPNRGSYNEQFF
TRBV5-1,TRBJ2-5,CASSLSGVEETQYF